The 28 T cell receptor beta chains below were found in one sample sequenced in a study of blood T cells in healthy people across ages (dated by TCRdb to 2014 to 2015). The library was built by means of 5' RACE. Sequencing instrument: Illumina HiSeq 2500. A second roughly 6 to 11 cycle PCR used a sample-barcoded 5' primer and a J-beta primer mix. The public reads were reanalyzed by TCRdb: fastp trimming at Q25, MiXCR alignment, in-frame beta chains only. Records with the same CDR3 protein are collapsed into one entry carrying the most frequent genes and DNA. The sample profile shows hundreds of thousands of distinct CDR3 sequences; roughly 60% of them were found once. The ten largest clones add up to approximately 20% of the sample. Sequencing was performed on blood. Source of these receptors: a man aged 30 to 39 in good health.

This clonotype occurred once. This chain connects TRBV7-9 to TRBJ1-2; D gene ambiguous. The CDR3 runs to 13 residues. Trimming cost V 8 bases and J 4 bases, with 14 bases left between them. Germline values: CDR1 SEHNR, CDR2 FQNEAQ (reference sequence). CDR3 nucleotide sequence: TGTGCCAGCGGTGCCCCGGCGGGCTATGGCTACACCTTC. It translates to CASGAPAGYGYTF. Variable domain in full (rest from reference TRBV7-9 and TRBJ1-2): DTGVSQNPRHKITKRGQNVTFRCDPISEHNRLYWYRQTLGQGPEFLTYFQNEAQLEKSRLLSDRFSAERPKGSFSTLEIQRTEQGDSAMYLCASGAPAGYGYTFGSGTRLTVV.

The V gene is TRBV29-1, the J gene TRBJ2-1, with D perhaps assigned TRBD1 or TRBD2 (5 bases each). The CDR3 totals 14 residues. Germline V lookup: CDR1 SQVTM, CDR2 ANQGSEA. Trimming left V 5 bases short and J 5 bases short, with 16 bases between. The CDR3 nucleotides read TGCAGCGTTTCGGGACGAGCGACAAACAATGAGCAGTTCTTC. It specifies CSVSGRATNNEQFF.

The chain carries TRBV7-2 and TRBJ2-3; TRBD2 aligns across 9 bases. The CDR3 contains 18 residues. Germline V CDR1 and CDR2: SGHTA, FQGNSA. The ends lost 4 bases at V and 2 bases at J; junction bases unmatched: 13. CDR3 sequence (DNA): TGTGCCAGCAGCTCCACGACCGGGACTAGCTATATCACAGATACGCAGTATTTT. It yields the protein CASSSTTGTSYITDTQYF. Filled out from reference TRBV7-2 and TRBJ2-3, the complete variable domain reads GAGVSQSPSNKVTEKGKDVELRCDPISGHTALYWYRQSLGQGLEFLIYFQGNSAPDKSGLPSDRFSAERTGGSVSTLTIQRTQQEDSAVYLCASSSTTGTSYITDTQYFGPGTRLTVL.

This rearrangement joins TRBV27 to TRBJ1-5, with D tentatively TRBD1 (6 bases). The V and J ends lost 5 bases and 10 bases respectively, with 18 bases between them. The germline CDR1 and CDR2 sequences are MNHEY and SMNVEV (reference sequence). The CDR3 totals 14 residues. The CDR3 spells CASSASQGTLPQHF. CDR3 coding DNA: TGTGCCAGCAGTGCCTCACAGGGAACTCTTCCCCAGCATTTT.

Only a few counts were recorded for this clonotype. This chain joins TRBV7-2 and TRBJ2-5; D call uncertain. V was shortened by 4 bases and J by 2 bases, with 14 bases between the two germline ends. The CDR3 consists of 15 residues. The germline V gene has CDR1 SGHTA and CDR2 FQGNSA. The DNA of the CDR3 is TGTGCCAGCAGCTCCCAGGTTAGCAGGCAAGAGACCCAGTACTTC. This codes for CASSSQVSRQETQYF. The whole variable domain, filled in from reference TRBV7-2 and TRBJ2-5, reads GAGVSQSPSNKVTEKGKDVELRCDPISGHTALYWYRQSLGQGLEFLIYFQGNSAPDKSGLPSDRFSAERTGGSVSTLTIQRTQQEDSAVYLCASSSQVSRQETQYFGPGTRLLVL.

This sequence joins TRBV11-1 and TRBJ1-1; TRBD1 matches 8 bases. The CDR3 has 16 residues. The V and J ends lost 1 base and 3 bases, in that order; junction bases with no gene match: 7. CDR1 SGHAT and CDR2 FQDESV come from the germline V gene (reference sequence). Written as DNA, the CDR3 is TGTGCCAGCAGCTTAGTCAGGGGGCGCAAGGACACTGAAGCTTTCTTT. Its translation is CASSLVRGRKDTEAFF.

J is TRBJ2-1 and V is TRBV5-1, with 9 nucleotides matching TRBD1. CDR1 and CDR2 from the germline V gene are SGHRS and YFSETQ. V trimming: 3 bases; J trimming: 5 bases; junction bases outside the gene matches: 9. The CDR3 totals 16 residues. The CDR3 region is CASSWTARTGDNEQFF. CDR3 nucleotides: TGCGCCAGCAGCTGGACAGCGCGGACAGGGGACAATGAGCAGTTCTTC. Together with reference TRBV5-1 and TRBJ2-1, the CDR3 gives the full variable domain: KAGVTQTPRYLIKTRGQQVTLSCSPISGHRSVSWYQQTPGQGLQFLFEYFSETQRNKGNFPGRFSGRQFSNSRSEMNVSTLELGDSALYLCASSWTARTGDNEQFFGPGTRLTVL.

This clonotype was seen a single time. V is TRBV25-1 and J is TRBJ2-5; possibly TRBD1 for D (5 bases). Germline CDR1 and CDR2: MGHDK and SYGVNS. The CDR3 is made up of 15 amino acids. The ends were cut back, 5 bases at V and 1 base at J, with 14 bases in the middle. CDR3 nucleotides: TGTGCCAGCAGTAAGGCAGGGCCAGCCCAAGAGACCCAGTACTTC. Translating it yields CASSKAGPAQETQYF. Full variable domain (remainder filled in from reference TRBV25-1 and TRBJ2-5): EADIYQTPRYLVIGTGKKITLECSQTMGHDKMYWYQQDPGMELHLIHYSYGVNSTEKGDLSSESTVSRIRTEHFPLTLESARPSHTSQYLCASSKAGPAQETQYFGPGTRLLVL.

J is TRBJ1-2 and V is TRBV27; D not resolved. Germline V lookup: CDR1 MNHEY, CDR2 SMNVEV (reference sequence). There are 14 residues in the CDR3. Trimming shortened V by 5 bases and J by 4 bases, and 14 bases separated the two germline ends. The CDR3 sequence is CASSPRTATYGYTF. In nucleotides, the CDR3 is TGTGCCAGCAGTCCGCGGACGGCTACCTATGGCTACACCTTC.

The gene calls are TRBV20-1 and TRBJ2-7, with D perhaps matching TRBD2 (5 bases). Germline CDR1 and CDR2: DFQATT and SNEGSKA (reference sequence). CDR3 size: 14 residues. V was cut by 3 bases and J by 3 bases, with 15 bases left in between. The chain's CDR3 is CSASRTGRGYEQYF. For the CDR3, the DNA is TGCAGTGCTAGCCGTACGGGCCGGGGCTACGAGCAGTACTTC.

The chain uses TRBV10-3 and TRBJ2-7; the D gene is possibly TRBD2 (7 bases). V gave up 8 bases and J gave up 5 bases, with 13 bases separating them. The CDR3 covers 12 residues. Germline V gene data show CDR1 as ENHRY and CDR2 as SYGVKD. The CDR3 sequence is CAIGGGRNEQYF. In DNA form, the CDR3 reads TGTGCCATCGGGGGCGGGAGAAACGAGCAGTACTTC.

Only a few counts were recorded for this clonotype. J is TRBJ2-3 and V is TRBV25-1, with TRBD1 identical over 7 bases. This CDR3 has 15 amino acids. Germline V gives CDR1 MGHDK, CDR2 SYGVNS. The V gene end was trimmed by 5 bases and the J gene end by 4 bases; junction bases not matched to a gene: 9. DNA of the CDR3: TGTGCCAGCAGTTTGGTAGGGGGCAGGGCAGATACGCAGTATTTT. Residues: CASSLVGGRADTQYF.

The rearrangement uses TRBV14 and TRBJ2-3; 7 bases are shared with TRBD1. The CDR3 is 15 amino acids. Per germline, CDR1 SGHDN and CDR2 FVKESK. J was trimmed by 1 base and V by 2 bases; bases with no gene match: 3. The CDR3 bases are TGTGCCAGCAGCCAATGGACAGGCGGCACAGATACGCAGTATTTT. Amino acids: CASSQWTGGTDTQYF.

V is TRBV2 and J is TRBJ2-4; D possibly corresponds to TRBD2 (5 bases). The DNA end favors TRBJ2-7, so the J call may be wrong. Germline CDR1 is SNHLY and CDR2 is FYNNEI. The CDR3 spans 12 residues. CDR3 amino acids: CASSEGLYEQYF. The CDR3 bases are TGTGCCAGCAGCGAGGGTCTATACGAGCAGTACTTC.

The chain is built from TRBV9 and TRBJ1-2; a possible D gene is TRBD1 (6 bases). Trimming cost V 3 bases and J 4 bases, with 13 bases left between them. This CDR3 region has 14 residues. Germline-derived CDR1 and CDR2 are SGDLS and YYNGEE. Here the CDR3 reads CASSGTGGAYGYTF. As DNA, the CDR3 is TGTGCCAGCAGCGGAACGGGGGGCGCCTATGGCTACACCTTC.

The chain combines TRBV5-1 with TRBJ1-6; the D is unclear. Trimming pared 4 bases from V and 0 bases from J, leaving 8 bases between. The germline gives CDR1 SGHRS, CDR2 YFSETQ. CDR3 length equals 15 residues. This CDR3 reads CASSLLSSYNSPLHF. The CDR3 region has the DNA TGCGCCAGCAGCCTCCTCAGCTCCTATAATTCACCCCTCCACTTT.

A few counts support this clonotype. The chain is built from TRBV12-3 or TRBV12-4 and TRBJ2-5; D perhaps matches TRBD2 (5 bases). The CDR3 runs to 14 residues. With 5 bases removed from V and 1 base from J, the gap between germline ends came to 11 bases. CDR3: CASSAGIAQETQYF. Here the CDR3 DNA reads TGTGCCAGCAGTGCGGGCATCGCCCAAGAGACCCAGTACTTC.

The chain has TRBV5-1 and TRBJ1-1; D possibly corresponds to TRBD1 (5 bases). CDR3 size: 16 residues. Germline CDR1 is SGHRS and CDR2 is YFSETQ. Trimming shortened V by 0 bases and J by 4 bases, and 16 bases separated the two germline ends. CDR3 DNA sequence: TGCGCCAGCAGCTTGGCCAGGGATGCCCGAACCACTGAAGCTTTCTTT. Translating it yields CASSLARDARTTEAFF.

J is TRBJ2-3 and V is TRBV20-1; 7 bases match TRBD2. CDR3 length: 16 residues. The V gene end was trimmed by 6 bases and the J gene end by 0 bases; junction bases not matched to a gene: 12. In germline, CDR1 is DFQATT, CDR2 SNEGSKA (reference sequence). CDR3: CSAPNRWTSSTDTQYF. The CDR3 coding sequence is TGCAGTGCCCCGAATCGGTGGACTAGTAGCACAGATACGCAGTATTTT.

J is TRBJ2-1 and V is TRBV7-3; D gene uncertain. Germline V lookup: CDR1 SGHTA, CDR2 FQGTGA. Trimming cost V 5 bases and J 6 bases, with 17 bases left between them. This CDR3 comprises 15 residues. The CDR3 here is CASSPVRVARNEQFF. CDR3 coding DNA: TGTGCCAGCAGCCCCGTCCGGGTCGCGCGCAATGAGCAGTTCTTC. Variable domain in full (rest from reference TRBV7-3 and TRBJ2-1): GAGVSQTPSNKVTEKGKYVELRCDPISGHTALYWYRQSLGQGPEFLIYFQGTGAADDSGLPNDRFFAVRPEGSVSTLKIQRTERGDSAVYLCASSPVRVARNEQFFGPGTRLTVL.

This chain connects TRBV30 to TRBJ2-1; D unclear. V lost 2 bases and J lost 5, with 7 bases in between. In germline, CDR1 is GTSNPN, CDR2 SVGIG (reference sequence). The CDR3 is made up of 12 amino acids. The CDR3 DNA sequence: TGTGCCTGGAGTTCCACCGACAATGAGCAGTTCTTC. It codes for CAWSSTDNEQFF.

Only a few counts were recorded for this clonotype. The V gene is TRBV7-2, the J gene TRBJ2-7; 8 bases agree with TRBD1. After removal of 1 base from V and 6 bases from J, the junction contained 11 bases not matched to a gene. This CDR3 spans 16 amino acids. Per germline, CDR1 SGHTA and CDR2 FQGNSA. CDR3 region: CASSLVPFDRGSEQYF. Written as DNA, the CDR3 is TGTGCCAGCAGCTTAGTTCCGTTTGACAGGGGCTCCGAGCAGTACTTC.

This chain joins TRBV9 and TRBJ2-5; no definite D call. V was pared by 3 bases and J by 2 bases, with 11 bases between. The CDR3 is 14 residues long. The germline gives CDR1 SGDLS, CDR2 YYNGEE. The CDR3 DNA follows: TGTGCCAGCAGCGATCGTGCAGAACAAGAGACCCAGTACTTC. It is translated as CASSDRAEQETQYF.

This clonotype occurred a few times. CDR3 residues: CSARSLDSVEQYF. CDR3 DNA sequence: TGCAGTGCTAGATCTTTGGACTCTGTCGAGCAGTACTTC. The V and J genes are TRBV20-1 and TRBJ2-7, with a tentative D call TRBD2 (5 bases). This CDR3 is 13 amino acids long. V dropped 2 bases and J dropped 6 bases, with 14 bases sitting between them. Per the germline V gene, CDR1 is DFQATT and CDR2 is SNEGSKA (reference sequence).

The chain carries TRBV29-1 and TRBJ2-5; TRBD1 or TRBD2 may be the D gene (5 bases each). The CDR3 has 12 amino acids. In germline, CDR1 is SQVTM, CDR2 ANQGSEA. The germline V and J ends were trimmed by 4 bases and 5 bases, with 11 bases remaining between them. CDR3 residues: CSVVRDGETQYF. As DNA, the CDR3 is TGCAGCGTTGTCAGGGACGGGGAGACCCAGTACTTC.

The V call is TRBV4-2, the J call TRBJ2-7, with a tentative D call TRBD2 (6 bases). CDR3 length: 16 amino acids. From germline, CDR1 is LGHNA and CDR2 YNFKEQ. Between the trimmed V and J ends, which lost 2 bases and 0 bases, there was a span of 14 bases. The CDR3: CASSQWASVSSYEQYF. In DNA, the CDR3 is TGTGCCAGCAGCCAATGGGCTAGCGTAAGCTCCTACGAGCAGTACTTC.

The CDR3 spells CASSVLAGDTYEQYF. The CDR3 coding sequence is TGTGCCAGCAGCGTACTAGCGGGGGATACTTACGAGCAGTACTTC. The chain has TRBV7-8 and TRBJ2-7; 11 nucleotides match TRBD2. The junction had 7 bases not matched to a gene; V was cut back by 5 bases and J by 4 bases. The CDR3 contains 15 residues. Germline CDR1 reads SGHVS; CDR2 reads FQNEAQ.

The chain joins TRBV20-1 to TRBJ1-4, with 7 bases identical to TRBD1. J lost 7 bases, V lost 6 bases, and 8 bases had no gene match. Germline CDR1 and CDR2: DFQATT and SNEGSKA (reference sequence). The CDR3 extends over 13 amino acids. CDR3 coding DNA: TGCAGTGCCAGGGAGGACAGGCGTGAAAAACTGTTTTTT. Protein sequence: CSAREDRREKLFF.